Listed below are T cell receptor beta chains from one sample, sequenced in a study of T-cell reconstitution after alpha-beta-depleted transplantation in children. TCRdb passed the PCR reads through MiXCR, listing each CDR3 protein once. The table records about 300,000 distinct CDR3 sequences, around 9.1% of them present only once. The sequencing here drew on PBMCs, taken before TCRalphabeta/CD19-depleted stem cell transplant. These receptors all stem from a boy in the first two years of life with acute myeloid leukemia, due to receive a stem cell transplant. Each CDR3 is given with its conserved first and last residue. Fields, in order: J gene, clone size, D gene, V gene, CDR3 protein, CDR3 DNA. A D gene is named only where the DNA matches it firmly. A clone size is listed for some rows: how often the clone was seen (once, few, many), or a class if it is expanded.

TRBJ2-3,many,.,TRBV12-3/TRBV12-4,CASKWAGTDTQYF,TGTGCCAGCAAATGGGCAGGGACAGATACGCAGTATTTT
TRBJ2-3,many,TRBD2,TRBV5-1,CASSQQLAGGADTQYF,TGCGCCAGCAGCCAACAACTAGCGGGAGGGGCCGATACGCAGTATTTT
TRBJ1-2,many,TRBD1,TRBV10-3,CAISEPPLTGENGYTF,TGTGCCATCAGTGAGCCCCCCCTTACAGGGGAGAATGGCTACACCTTC
TRBJ2-2,many,.,TRBV10-3,CAISERGPAGGELFF,TGTGCCATCAGTGAACGGGGGCCAGCTGGCGGGGAGCTGTTTTTT
TRBJ2-6,few,.,TRBV12-3/TRBV12-4,CASSFPSGEGKAGANVLTF,TGTGCCAGCAGTTTCCCCTCAGGGGAAGGAAAGGCTGGGGCCAACGTCCTGACTTTC
TRBJ2-2,many,.,TRBV5-1,CASSLDRVPFGELFF,TGCGCCAGCAGCTTGGACAGGGTACCTTTCGGGGAGCTGTTTTTT
TRBJ2-7,few,TRBD2,TRBV7-9,CASSLDSGGSSYEQYF,TGTGCCAGCAGCTTAGATTCGGGGGGGAGTTCCTACGAGCAGTACTTC
TRBJ2-6,.,.,TRBV5-1,CASKEVPEVSGANVLTF,TGCGCCAGCAAGGAGGTTCCCGAAGTCTCTGGGGCCAACGTCCTGACTTTC
TRBJ2-1,many,TRBD2,TRBV28,CASSAPGTRIEFF,TGTGCCAGCAGTGCCCCCGGGACTAGAATAGAATTCTTC
TRBJ2-7,many,.,TRBV12-3/TRBV12-4,CASSLLATSFPVGQYF,TGTGCCAGCAGTTTATTGGCTACCTCGTTCCCTGTCGGGCAGTACTTC
TRBJ1-5,many,.,TRBV20-1,CSARGQPYSNQPQHF,TGCAGTGCTAGAGGGCAGCCTTATAGCAATCAGCCCCAGCATTTT
TRBJ2-3,many,TRBD2,TRBV28,CASSYFSGGYADTQYF,TGTGCCAGCAGTTATTTTAGCGGGGGGTACGCGGATACGCAGTATTTT
TRBJ2-5,many,.,TRBV9,CASSALEAAETQYF,TGTGCCAGCAGCGCTCTGGAGGCGGCTGAGACCCAGTACTTC
TRBJ2-5,many,.,TRBV29-1,CSVAADKETQYF,TGCAGCGTTGCTGCCGACAAAGAGACCCAGTACTTC
TRBJ1-5,many,TRBD1,TRBV6-2/TRBV6-3,CASSYQGARFQPQHF,TGTGCCAGCAGTTACCAGGGGGCGCGTTTTCAGCCCCAGCATTTT